The rows below give T cell receptor beta chains drawn from one sample of a study of T-cell memory formation after mild COVID-19. MiXCR, run by TCRdb on the 5' RACE reads, gives a single entry per CDR3 protein. The table shows tens of thousands of distinct CDR3 sequences, with over 10% occurring only once. Input material: PBMCs or a T cell subset sorted from them (not recorded which). The receptors originated from a man in his late teens or twenties who had mild COVID-19 (a few samples of this study predate the infection). Cell type and time point are not known. The CDR3 runs from the conserved cysteine through the conserved F or W. A D gene is named only where the DNA matches it firmly. The listing skips clone size in some rows; elsewhere it reads once, few, many or a size class.

d_call,j_call,clone_size,v_call,cdr3_aa,cdr3_nt
NA,TRBJ2-1,NA,TRBV7-6,CASSLFTGLSEQFF,TGTGCCAGCAGCTTATTTACAGGATTGAGTGAGCAGTTCTTC
TRBD1,TRBJ2-3,NA,TRBV4-3,CASSQEGTGLTDTQYF,TGCGCCAGCAGCCAAGAGGGGACAGGGTTAACAGATACGCAGTATTTT
NA,TRBJ2-7,NA,TRBV12-5,CASGLGSETYEQYF,TGTGCTAGTGGTTTGGGCAGTGAAACCTACGAGCAGTACTTC
NA,TRBJ1-1,few,TRBV3-1,CASSQSPNTEAFF,TGTGCCAGCAGCCAAAGCCCCAACACTGAAGCTTTCTTT
NA,TRBJ2-5,few,TRBV15,CATSRDLGPETQYF,TGTGCCACCAGCAGAGATCTAGGTCCAGAGACCCAGTACTTC
TRBD2,TRBJ2-7,few,TRBV7-2,CASSLDTGGWWEQYF,TGTGCCAGCAGCTTAGATACGGGGGGGTGGTGGGAGCAGTACTTC
TRBD1,TRBJ2-7,few,TRBV29-1,CSVRRDRFYEQYF,TGCAGCGTCCGCCGGGACAGGTTCTACGAGCAGTACTTC
TRBD2,TRBJ2-1,few,TRBV6-5,CASSYTGLVSPNEQFF,TGTGCCAGCAGTTACACAGGACTAGTCTCCCCTAATGAGCAGTTCTTC
NA,TRBJ2-3,NA,TRBV7-2,CASSSTGGRLDTQYF,TGTGCCAGCAGCTCCACGGGGGGCCGTTTAGATACGCAGTATTTT
TRBD2,TRBJ2-3,NA,TRBV12-3/TRBV12-4,CASSLLAGARSTDTQYF,TGTGCCAGCAGTTTGCTAGCGGGGGCCCGTAGCACAGATACGCAGTATTTT
NA,TRBJ2-1,many,TRBV12-3/TRBV12-4,CASSRGPYNEQFF,TGTGCCAGCAGCCGGGGACCCTACAATGAGCAGTTCTTC
NA,TRBJ2-2,few,TRBV24-1,CATSDLQGTGELFF,TGTGCCACCAGTGATTTGCAGGGGACCGGGGAGCTGTTTTTT
NA,TRBJ2-7,few,TRBV6-1,CASRAGWPPSQSEQYF,TGTGCCAGCAGGGCTGGGTGGCCCCCCTCTCAGAGCGAGCAGTACTTC
NA,TRBJ2-3,many,TRBV18,CASRQVLTDTQYF,TGTGCCAGCCGGCAAGTATTAACAGATACGCAGTATTTT
NA,TRBJ2-1,NA,TRBV7-8,CASSLALPPEFF,TGTGCCAGCAGCTTAGCGCTCCCCCCGGAGTTCTTC
NA,TRBJ2-1,NA,TRBV11-2,CASSWTSYNEQFF,TGTGCCAGCAGCTGGACTTCCTACAATGAGCAGTTCTTC
TRBD1,TRBJ2-7,few,TRBV27,CASGLTGGRSYEQYF,TGTGCCAGCGGGCTGACAGGGGGCCGCTCCTACGAGCAGTACTTC
NA,TRBJ1-1,NA,TRBV7-9,CASSSQRTDVDTEAFF,TGTGCCAGCAGCTCCCAACGCACGGACGTAGACACTGAAGCTTTCTTT
NA,TRBJ1-1,few,TRBV7-3,CASSLTRGSNTEAFF,TGTGCCAGCAGCTTAACGCGGGGCTCGAACACTGAAGCTTTCTTT
NA,TRBJ2-3,few,TRBV4-3,CASSQGDGAINPSTDTQYF,TGCGCCAGCAGCCAAGGGGACGGGGCCATCAACCCTAGCACAGATACGCAGTATTTT
TRBD1,TRBJ1-1,NA,TRBV12-3/TRBV12-4,CASSTPGGRYTEAFF,TGTGCCAGCAGCACTCCAGGGGGCCGATACACTGAAGCTTTCTTT
TRBD1,TRBJ1-2,NA,TRBV6-5,CASSYGGQGSYGYTF,TGTGCCAGCAGTTACGGGGGACAGGGGTCCTATGGCTACACCTTC
NA,TRBJ2-1,NA,TRBV7-9,CASSLMNEQFF,TGTGCCAGCAGCCTAATGAATGAGCAGTTCTTC
TRBD2,TRBJ2-5,many,TRBV20-1,CSARGQRGGETQYF,TGCAGTGCTAGAGGCCAGCGGGGGGGAGAGACCCAGTACTTC
TRBD1,TRBJ1-6,few,TRBV7-9,CASSLGGTADSPLHF,TGTGCCAGCAGCTTAGGGGGGACAGCAGATTCACCCCTCCACTTT
NA,TRBJ2-2,NA,TRBV19,CASSRWASTGELFF,TGTGCCAGTAGCAGGTGGGCGTCCACCGGGGAGCTGTTTTTT
TRBD2,TRBJ2-7,few,TRBV7-3,CASSPGLAGLYEQYF,TGTGCCAGCAGCCCCGGACTAGCGGGCCTCTACGAGCAGTACTTC
NA,TRBJ2-7,few,TRBV7-3,CASTLDPVRAYEQYF,TGTGCCAGCACCCTCGACCCCGTAAGGGCCTACGAGCAGTACTTC
TRBD2,TRBJ2-1,few,TRBV14,CASSFTSGGFREQFF,TGTGCCAGCAGCTTTACTAGCGGGGGCTTTCGTGAGCAGTTCTTC
NA,TRBJ2-5,few,TRBV7-7,CASSRRQAQETQYF,TGTGCTAGCAGCCGTAGACAGGCCCAAGAGACCCAGTACTTC
NA,TRBJ2-7,NA,TRBV4-1,CASSQRPEDEQYF,TGCGCCAGCAGCCAGAGGCCCGAGGACGAGCAGTACTTC
TRBD2,TRBJ2-3,few,TRBV11-2,CASSSEGGGNTDTQYF,TGTGCCAGCAGCTCAGAGGGCGGGGGGAACACAGATACGCAGTATTTT
TRBD1,TRBJ1-5,NA,TRBV6-1,CASSEGTVLNQPQHF,TGTGCCAGCAGTGAGGGGACAGTCCTCAATCAGCCCCAGCATTTT
NA,TRBJ2-7,few,TRBV7-9,CASSLARGTYSYEQYF,TGTGCCAGCAGCTTAGCGAGGGGCACCTACTCCTACGAGCAGTACTTC
NA,TRBJ2-7,few,TRBV20-1,CSASGRDLPPYEQYF,TGCAGTGCTAGTGGCCGGGACCTTCCACCCTACGAGCAGTACTTC
NA,TRBJ2-1,few,TRBV12-3/TRBV12-4,CASSLEDTEQFF,TGTGCCAGCAGTTTGGAGGACACTGAGCAGTTCTTC
TRBD1,TRBJ1-2,NA,TRBV4-1,CASSQGQGAANYGYTF,TGCGCCAGCAGCCAGGGACAGGGGGCGGCTAACTATGGCTACACCTTC
NA,TRBJ2-2,NA,TRBV4-3,CASSPSGGFSGELFF,TGCGCCAGCAGCCCTAGTGGGGGCTTTTCCGGGGAGCTGTTTTTT
NA,TRBJ2-7,NA,TRBV7-2,CASSLAPGLYEQYF,TGTGCCAGCAGCTTAGCTCCAGGCCTCTACGAGCAGTACTTC
NA,TRBJ2-3,many,TRBV29-1,CSVEEADRRGDTQYF,TGCAGCGTCGAGGAGGCGGACAGGAGGGGAGATACGCAGTATTTT
TRBD1,TRBJ2-4,many,TRBV9,CASSVASPHYIGTAVSIQYF,TGTGCCAGCAGCGTAGCATCACCGCACTACATTGGGACAGCCGTGAGCATTCAGTACTTC
NA,TRBJ1-4,few,TRBV20-1,CSARGRGDEKLFF,TGCAGTGCTAGAGGCAGGGGAGATGAAAAACTGTTTTTT
NA,TRBJ2-1,few,TRBV4-1,CASSQEVSNVYNEQFF,TGCGCCAGCAGCCAAGAGGTTAGCAACGTCTACAATGAGCAGTTCTTC
NA,TRBJ2-7,few,TRBV7-9,CASSLDLDKSYEQYF,TGTGCCAGCAGCTTAGACTTAGACAAATCCTACGAGCAGTACTTC
NA,TRBJ2-1,NA,TRBV30,CAWSRWAARSYNEQFF,TGTGCCTGGAGTCGGTGGGCCGCGCGATCCTACAATGAGCAGTTCTTC
NA,TRBJ2-3,few,TRBV11-2,CASSPIPSTDTQYF,TGTGCCAGCAGCCCCATACCCAGCACAGATACGCAGTATTTT
NA,TRBJ2-3,NA,TRBV10-3,CAISEKADTQYF,TGTGCCATCAGTGAGAAGGCAGATACGCAGTATTTT
TRBD1,TRBJ1-6,few,TRBV4-1,CASRPIGQGGDSPLHF,TGCGCCAGCAGACCTATTGGACAGGGAGGGGATTCACCCCTCCACTTT
NA,TRBJ2-1,many,TRBV9,CASSPGGGEQFF,TGTGCCAGCAGCCCCGGTGGCGGTGAGCAGTTCTTC
NA,TRBJ2-3,NA,TRBV4-3,CASSQMTGGADTQYF,TGCGCCAGCAGCCAGATGACAGGAGGCGCAGATACGCAGTATTTT
NA,TRBJ1-2,NA,TRBV6-5,CASRNAGSGNGYTF,TGTGCCAGCAGGAACGCGGGATCCGGCAATGGCTACACCTTC
TRBD2,TRBJ2-7,NA,TRBV20-1,CSARREGTLTSYEQYF,TGCAGTGCTAGACGGGAGGGAACTCTGACCTCCTACGAGCAGTACTTC